The 14 T cell receptor beta chains given below trace back to one sample, sequenced in a study of beta chain features in type 1 diabetes. These receptors are not linked to any known antigen. Study-level points and caveats: Shortening that was moderate but significant affected the TCRB CDR3s of Type 1 diabetes patients in all four CD4+ subsets.

Isolated RNA was reverse transcribed in full, so expressed TCRB transcripts were sequenced. Profiling relied on immunoSEQ multiplex PCR, and the TCRdb table lists in-frame clones only, not all of them. Seen here are around 130,000 clones, about a sixth observed once, and the top ten hold about 2.1%. Sequenced material: central memory CD4+ T cells from blood. The receptor source for this set is a man under 40 with type 1 diabetes.

DNA for the CDR3: TGTGCCTGGACTAGTCAGGCAGACAATCAGCCCCAGCATTTT. Its translation: CAWTSQADNQPQHF. The chain links TRBV30 to TRBJ1-5; D is uncertain. CDR3 length equals 14 residues. Looked up from germline, CDR1 is GTSNPN and CDR2 is SVGIG (reference sequence). The V gene lost 4 bases and the J gene lost 3 bases, with 13 bases spanning the gap.

This clone appeared a few times. The rearrangement links TRBV4-2 to TRBJ1-4, with D perhaps TRBD1 (5 bases). Germline lookup yields CDR1 LGHNA and CDR2 YNFKEQ. The CDR3 runs 15 residues. V was cut by 4 bases and J by 4 bases, with 13 bases left in between. The DNA of the CDR3 is TGTGCCAGCAGCCCCGGCGGGGGGTATAATGAAAAACTGTTTTTT. Encoded protein: CASSPGGGYNEKLFF.

V gene TRBV29-1 combines with J gene TRBJ2-7; D is undetermined. Trimming removed 0 bases at V and 5 bases at J, with 14 bases between. Germline CDR1 reads SQVTM; CDR2 reads ANQGSEA. This CDR3 has 14 amino acids. CDR3 DNA sequence: TGCAGCGTTGAAGAATGGGTCCCTGGGCACGAGCAGTACTTC. This encodes CSVEEWVPGHEQYF.

In its sample, this clone was seen a few times. The J gene is TRBJ2-3, the V gene TRBV7-2; possible D gene TRBD2, 6 bases. With 3 bases removed from V and 4 bases from J, the gap between germline ends came to 14 bases. Germline V gene lookup returns CDR1 SGHTA and CDR2 FQGNSA. The CDR3 runs 15 residues. CDR3 nucleotide sequence: TGTGCCAGCAGCTTGATGGCGGGGCAATCAGATACGCAGTATTTT. The encoded protein is CASSLMAGQSDTQYF.

V is TRBV7-2 and J is TRBJ1-6; D ambiguous. CDR3 length: 15 residues. Per the germline V gene, CDR1 is SGHTA and CDR2 is FQGNSA. Trimming took 1 base from V and 9 from J, leaving 13 bases between them. The chain's CDR3 is CASSLESGPSSPLHF. CDR3 nucleotides: TGTGCCAGCAGCTTAGAGTCCGGGCCTAGTTCACCCCTCCACTTT.

This clone was counted between two and nine times. The chain uses TRBV6-1 and TRBJ2-1; D is possibly TRBD1 or TRBD2 (5 bases each). V lost 9 bases, J lost 10 bases, and 16 bases lay in between. Per the germline V gene, CDR1 is MNHNS and CDR2 is SASEGT. The CDR3 loop spans 12 amino acids. The CDR3 nucleotides read TGTGCCAGTAACGTACGGGACCAGGAGCAGTTCTTC. This gives the protein CASNVRDQEQFF.

This clone has more than one count but fewer than ten. The genes are TRBV6-5 and TRBJ2-4; 9 nucleotides match TRBD2. Germline CDR1 reads MNHEY; CDR2 reads SVGAGI. The CDR3 runs 13 residues. The V gene end was trimmed by 6 bases and the J gene end by 5 bases; junction bases not matched to a gene: 2. The CDR3 nucleotides read TGTGCCAGCAGGGGACTAGCAGAAAACATTCAGTACTTC. Amino acids: CASRGLAENIQYF.

The chain uses TRBV18 and TRBJ1-4; D is possibly TRBD1 (6 bases). CDR3 size: 11 residues. V shed 5 bases and J shed 11 bases, with 9 bases lying between them. Germline V gene data show CDR1 as KGHSH and CDR2 as LQKENI. This CDR3 is CASSAGAKLFF. The CDR3 DNA is TGTGCCAGCTCAGCAGGGGCCAAACTGTTTTTT.

The V call is TRBV18, the J call TRBJ2-1; 7 nucleotides line up with TRBD1. V shed 4 bases and J 4 bases; nucleotides not matched to a gene: 10. The CDR3 extends over 16 amino acids. Germline-derived CDR1 and CDR2 are KGHSH and LQKENI. The CDR3 bases are TGTGCCAGCTCACTTCAACAGGGGAGAGGGTACAATGAGCAGTTCTTC. Its translation: CASSLQQGRGYNEQFF. Looking up the rest from reference TRBV18 and TRBJ2-1 gives the full variable domain: NAGVMQNPRHLVRRRGQEARLRCSPMKGHSHVYWYRQLPEEGLKFMVYLQKENIIDESGMPKERFSAEFPKEGPSILRIQQVVRGDSAAYFCASSLQQGRGYNEQFFGPGTRLTVL.

In this sample, this clone turned up a few times. The conserved final phenylalanine or tryptophan is absent from the CDR3, which likely points to a read error. The DNA is omitted, as the CDR3 cannot be located on it reliably, and the CDR3 follows TCRdb's listing. The chain joins TRBV4-3 to TRBJ2-3. The CDR3 totals 13 residues, both ends included. The germline V gene encodes CDR1 LGHNA and CDR2 YSLEER. The CDR3 region is CASSQDEDRPLFL.

J is TRBJ2-5 and V is TRBV7-2, with unresolved D. Trimming took 0 bases from V and 9 from J, leaving 5 bases between them. Germline V gene data show CDR1 as SGHTA and CDR2 as FQGNSA. The CDR3 is 11 amino acids. This CDR3 is CASSLAEAQYF. CDR3 DNA sequence: TGTGCCAGCAGCTTAGCTGAGGCCCAGTACTTC.

V usage is TRBV5-8 and J usage is TRBJ1-6, with 7 bases fitting TRBD1. The CDR3 is 16 amino acids. The ends lost 4 bases at V and 8 bases at J; junction bases unmatched: 12. CDR1 is SGHTS and CDR2 is YDEGEE in the germline V gene. The chain's CDR3 is CASSTENGQVHSPLHF. The DNA of the CDR3 is TGTGCCAGCAGCACCGAAAACGGACAGGTTCATTCACCCCTCCACTTT.

The V and J genes are TRBV29-1 and TRBJ1-4; D is ambiguous. CDR3 size: 15 residues. V lost 1 base to trimming and J lost 3 bases, with 12 bases between them. Germline CDR1 is SQVTM and CDR2 is ANQGSEA. The CDR3, as DNA: TGCAGCGTTGAAGGGCGGGCAGGCTCTAATGAAAAACTGTTTTTT. Translated, it gives CSVEGRAGSNEKLFF. Full variable domain (outside the CDR3, taken from reference TRBV29-1 and TRBJ1-4): SAVISQKPSRDICQRGTSLTIQCQVDSQVTMMFWYRQQPGQSLTLIATANQGSEATYESGFVIDKFPISRPNLTFSTLTVSNMSPEDSSIYLCSVEGRAGSNEKLFFGSGTQLSVL.

The chain's CDR3 is CASSTGGSIYGYTF. CDR3 in DNA: TGTGCCAGCAGTACAGGGGGCTCTATCTATGGCTACACCTTC. The J gene is TRBJ1-2, the V gene TRBV6-6, with 9 bases lining up with TRBD1. The CDR3 totals 14 residues. Germline V CDR1 and CDR2: MNHNY, SVGAGI (reference sequence). V dropped 5 bases and J dropped 4; count of bases not matched to a gene: 5.